This TCR beta chain was obtained from a study of beta chain features in type 1 diabetes. Study conclusions and caveats: Resolution of whether HLA type affects TCRB rearrangement was not achieved here. Since sequencing was performed on cDNA, cells with high TCR expression could be over-represented. Type 1 diabetes patients had TCRB CDR3s that were shorter (moderately but significantly so) in all four CD4+ subsets.

Without exception, sorted populations had purity beyond 98%. Expressed TCRB transcripts were sequenced, since all the RNA that had been isolated was reverse transcribed. The protocol was immunoSEQ multiplex PCR, while the TCRdb copy is restricted to in-frame clones and leaves out a portion. The data hold under 150,000 clones, with around 8.8% observed a single time. This clone was seen more than once but under ten times. What it binds is unknown. Germline V gives CDR1 MNHEY, CDR2 SVGAGI. V was pared by 6 bases and J by 5 bases, with 9 bases of the junction left unmatched. This CDR3 is built from 14 residues.

This chain joins TRBV6-5 and TRBJ1-1; 7 bases match TRBD1. The specimen was central memory CD4+ T cells from blood. This clonotype was obtained from a man aged 25 to 45 with type 1 diabetes. The CDR3 spells CASRELGQATEAFF. The CDR3 nucleotides read TGTGCCAGCAGAGAACTCGGACAGGCAACTGAAGCTTTCTTT.